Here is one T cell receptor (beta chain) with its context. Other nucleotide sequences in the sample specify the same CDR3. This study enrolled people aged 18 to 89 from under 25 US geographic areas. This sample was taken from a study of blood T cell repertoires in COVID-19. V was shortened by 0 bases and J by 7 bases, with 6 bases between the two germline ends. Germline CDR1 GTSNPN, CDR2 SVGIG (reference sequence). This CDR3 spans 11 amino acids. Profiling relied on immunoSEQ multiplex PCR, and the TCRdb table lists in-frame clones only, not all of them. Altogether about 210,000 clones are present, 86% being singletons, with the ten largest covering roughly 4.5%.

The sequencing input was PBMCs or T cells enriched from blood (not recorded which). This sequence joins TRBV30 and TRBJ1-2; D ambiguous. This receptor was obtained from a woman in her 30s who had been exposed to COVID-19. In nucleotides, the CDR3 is TGTGCCTGGAGTGTACGGGGTGGCTACACCTTC. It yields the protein CAWSVRGGYTF.